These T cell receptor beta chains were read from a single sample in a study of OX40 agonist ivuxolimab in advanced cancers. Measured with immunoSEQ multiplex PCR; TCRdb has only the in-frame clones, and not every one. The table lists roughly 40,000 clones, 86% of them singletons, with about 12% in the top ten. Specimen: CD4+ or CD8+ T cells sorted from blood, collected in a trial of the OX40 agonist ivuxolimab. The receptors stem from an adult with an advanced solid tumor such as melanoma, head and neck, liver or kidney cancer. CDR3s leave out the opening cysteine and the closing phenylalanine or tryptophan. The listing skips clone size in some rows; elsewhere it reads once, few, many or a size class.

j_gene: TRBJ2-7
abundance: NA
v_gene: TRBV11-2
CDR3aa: ASSSRAEQY

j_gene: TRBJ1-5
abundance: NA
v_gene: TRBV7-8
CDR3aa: ASSLMTGRNQPQH

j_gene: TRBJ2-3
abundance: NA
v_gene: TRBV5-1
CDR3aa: ASSLNPGLARSTDTQY

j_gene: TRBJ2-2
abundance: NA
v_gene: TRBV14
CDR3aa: ASSRRGLEGTGELF

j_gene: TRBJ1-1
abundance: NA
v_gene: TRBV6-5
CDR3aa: ASSYSIGLGTEAF

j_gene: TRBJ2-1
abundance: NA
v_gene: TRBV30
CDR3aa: AWSRAGRYEQF

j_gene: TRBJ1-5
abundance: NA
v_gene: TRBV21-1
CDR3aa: ASSKVSGTGVQPQH

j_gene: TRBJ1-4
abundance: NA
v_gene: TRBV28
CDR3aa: ASSWTARGATNEKLF

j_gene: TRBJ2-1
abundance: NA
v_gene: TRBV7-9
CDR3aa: ASSYRAGAPSNEQF

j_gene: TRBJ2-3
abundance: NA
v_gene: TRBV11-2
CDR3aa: ASRGEWGTDTQY

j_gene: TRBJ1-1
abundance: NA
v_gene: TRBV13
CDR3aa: ASSSRQMNTEAF

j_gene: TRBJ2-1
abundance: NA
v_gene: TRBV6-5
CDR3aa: ASSYYQGQDEQF

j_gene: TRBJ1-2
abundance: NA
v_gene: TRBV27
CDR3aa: ASSLGRPLDGYT

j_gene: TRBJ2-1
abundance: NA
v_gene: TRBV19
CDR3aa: ASSPKGREQF

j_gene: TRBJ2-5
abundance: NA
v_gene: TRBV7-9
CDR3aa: ASSLAGRGLRETQY

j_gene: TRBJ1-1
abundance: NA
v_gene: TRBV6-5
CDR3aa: ASRQSLGGIPEAF

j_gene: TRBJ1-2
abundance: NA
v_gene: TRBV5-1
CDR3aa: ASRIFGDRGTPGYT

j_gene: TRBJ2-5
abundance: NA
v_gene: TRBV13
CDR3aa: ASSLGLGGETQY

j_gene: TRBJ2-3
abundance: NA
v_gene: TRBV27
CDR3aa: ASRAQSHLSTDTQY

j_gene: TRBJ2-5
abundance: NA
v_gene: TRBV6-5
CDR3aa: ASSSYMGETQY

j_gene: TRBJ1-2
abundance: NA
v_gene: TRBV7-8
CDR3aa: ASTDRGAGYGYT

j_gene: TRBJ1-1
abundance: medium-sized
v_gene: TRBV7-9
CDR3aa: ASSSNWDSEAF

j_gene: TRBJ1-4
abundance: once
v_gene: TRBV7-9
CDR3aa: ASSTTEGGEKLF

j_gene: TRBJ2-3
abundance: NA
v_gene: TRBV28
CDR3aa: ASQTIEASTDTQY

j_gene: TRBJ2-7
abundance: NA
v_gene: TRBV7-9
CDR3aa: ASSPSAGVVYEQY

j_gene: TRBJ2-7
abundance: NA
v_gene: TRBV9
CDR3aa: ASSPRVQGGEQY

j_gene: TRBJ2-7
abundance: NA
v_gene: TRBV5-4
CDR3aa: ASSLGRGNSRVEFLYEQY

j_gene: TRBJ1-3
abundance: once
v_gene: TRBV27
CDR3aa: ASSLSRQGGNTIY

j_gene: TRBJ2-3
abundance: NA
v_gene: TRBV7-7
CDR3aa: ASSRTSGTEGDTQY